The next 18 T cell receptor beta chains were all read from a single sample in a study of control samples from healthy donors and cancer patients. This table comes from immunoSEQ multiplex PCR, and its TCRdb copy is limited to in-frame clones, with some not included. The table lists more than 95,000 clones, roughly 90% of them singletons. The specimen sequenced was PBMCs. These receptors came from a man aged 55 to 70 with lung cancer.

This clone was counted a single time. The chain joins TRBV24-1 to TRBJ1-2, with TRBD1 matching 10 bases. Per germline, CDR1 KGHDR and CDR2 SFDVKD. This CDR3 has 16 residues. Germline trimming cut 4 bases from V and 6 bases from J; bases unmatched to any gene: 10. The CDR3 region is CATSDPGTGDSDGYTF. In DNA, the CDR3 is TGTGCCACCAGTGACCCGGGGACAGGGGATTCTGATGGCTACACCTTC.

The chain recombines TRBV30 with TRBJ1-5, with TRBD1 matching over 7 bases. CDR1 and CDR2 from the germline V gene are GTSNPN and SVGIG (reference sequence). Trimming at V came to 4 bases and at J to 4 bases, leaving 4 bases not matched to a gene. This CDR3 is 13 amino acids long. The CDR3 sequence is CAWNRQGNQPQHF. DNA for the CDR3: TGTGCCTGGAACCGACAGGGAAATCAGCCCCAGCATTTT.

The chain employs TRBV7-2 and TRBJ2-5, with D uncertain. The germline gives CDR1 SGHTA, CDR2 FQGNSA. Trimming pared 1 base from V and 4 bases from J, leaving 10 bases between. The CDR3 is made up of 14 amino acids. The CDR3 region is CASSLGHSSETQYF. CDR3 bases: TGTGCCAGCAGCTTAGGACATTCCTCAGAGACCCAGTACTTC.

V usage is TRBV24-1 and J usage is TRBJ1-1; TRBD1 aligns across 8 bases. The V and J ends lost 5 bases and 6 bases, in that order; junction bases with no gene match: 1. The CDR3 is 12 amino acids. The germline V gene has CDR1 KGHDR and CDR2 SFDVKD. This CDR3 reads CATSGRGPEAFF. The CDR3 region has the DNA TGTGCCACCAGTGGCAGGGGGCCTGAAGCTTTCTTT.

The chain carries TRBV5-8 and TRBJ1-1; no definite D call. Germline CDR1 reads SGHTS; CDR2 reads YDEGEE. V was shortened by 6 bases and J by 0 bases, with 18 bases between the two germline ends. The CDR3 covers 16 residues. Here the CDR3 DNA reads TGTGCCAGCATACCGGAGAACAGATTGATGAACACTGAAGCTTTCTTT. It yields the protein CASIPENRLMNTEAFF.

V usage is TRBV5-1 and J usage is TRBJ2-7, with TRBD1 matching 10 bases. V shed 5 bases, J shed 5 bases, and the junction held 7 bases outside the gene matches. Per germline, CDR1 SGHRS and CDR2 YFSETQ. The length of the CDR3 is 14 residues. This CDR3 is CASSMTGGYDEQYF. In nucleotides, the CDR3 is TGCGCCAGCAGTATGACAGGGGGCTACGACGAGCAGTACTTC.

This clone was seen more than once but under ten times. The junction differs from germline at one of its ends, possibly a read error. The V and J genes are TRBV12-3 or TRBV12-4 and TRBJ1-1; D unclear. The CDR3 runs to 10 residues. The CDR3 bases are TGTGCCAGCAGGAACAGTGAAGCTTTCTTT. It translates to CASRNSEAFF.

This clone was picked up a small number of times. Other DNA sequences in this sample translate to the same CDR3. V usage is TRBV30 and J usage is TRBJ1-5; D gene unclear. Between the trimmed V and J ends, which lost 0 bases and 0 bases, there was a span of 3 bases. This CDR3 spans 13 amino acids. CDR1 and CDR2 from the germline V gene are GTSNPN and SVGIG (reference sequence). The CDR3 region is CAWSVYSNQPQHF. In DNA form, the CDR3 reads TGTGCCTGGAGTGTATATAGCAATCAGCCCCAGCATTTT.

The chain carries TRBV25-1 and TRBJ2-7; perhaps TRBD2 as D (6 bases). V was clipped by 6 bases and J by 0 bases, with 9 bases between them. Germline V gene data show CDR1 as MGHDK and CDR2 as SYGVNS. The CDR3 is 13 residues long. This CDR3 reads CASRAGSSYEQYF. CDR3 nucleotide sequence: TGTGCCAGCAGGGCGGGAAGCTCCTACGAGCAGTACTTC.

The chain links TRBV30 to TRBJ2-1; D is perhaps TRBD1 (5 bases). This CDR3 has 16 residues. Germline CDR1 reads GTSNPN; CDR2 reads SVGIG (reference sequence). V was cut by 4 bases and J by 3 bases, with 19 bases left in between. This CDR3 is CAWKRWGGQLYNEQFF. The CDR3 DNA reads TGTGCCTGGAAAAGATGGGGCGGCCAGCTCTACAATGAGCAGTTCTTC. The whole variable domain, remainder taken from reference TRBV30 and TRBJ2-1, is SQTIHQWPATLVQPVGSPLSLECTVEGTSNPNLYWYRQAAGRGLQLLFYSVGIGQISSEVPQNLSASRPQDRQFILSSKKLLLSDSGFYLCAWKRWGGQLYNEQFFGPGTRLTVL.

CDR3 sequence: CASSPRSGQGNTEAFF. In nucleotides, the CDR3 is TGCGCCAGCAGCCCTCGGTCGGGACAGGGAAACACTGAAGCTTTCTTT. The genes are TRBV5-1 and TRBJ1-1; 9 nucleotides match TRBD1. The J segment lost 2 bases and the V segment lost 4 bases, leaving 9 bases of the junction unmatched. Germline V gene lookup returns CDR1 SGHRS and CDR2 YFSETQ. The CDR3 contains 16 residues.

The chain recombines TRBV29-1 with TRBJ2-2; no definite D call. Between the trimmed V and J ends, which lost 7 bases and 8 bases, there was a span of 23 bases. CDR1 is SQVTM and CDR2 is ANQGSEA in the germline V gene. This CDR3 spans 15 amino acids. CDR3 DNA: TGCAGCGCTGCACGTACCGCCGAGCCTGCGGGGGAGCTGTTTTTT. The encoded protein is CSAARTAEPAGELFF.

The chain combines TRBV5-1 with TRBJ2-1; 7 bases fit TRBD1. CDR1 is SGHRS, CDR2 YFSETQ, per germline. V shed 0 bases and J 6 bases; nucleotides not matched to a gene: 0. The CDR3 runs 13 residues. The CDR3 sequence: CASSLGDSNEQFF. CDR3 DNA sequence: TGCGCCAGCAGCTTGGGGGACAGCAATGAGCAGTTCTTC. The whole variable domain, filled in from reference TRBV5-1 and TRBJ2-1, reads KAGVTQTPRYLIKTRGQQVTLSCSPISGHRSVSWYQQTPGQGLQFLFEYFSETQRNKGNFPGRFSGRQFSNSRSEMNVSTLELGDSALYLCASSLGDSNEQFFGPGTRLTVL.

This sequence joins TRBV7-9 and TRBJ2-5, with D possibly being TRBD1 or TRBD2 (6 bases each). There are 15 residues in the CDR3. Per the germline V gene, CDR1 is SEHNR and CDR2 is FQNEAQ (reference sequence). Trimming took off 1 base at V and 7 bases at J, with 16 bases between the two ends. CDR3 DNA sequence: TGTGCCAGCAGCTTAGAGGGGGGCAGTTCCGGGACCCAGTACTTC. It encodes CASSLEGGSSGTQYF.

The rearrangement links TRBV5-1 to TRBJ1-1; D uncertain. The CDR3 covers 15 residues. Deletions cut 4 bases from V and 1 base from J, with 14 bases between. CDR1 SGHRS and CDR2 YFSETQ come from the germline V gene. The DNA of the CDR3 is TGCGCCAGCAGCCGTCATAGCCGGGAGAACACTGAAGCTTTCTTT. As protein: CASSRHSRENTEAFF.

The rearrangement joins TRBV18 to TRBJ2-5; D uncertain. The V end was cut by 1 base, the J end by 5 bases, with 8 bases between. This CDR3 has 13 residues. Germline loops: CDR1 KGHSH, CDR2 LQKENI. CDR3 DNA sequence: TGTGCCAGCTCACCACTCCCCGTGGAGACCCAGTACTTC. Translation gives CASSPLPVETQYF. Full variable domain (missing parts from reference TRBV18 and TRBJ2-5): NAGVMQNPRHLVRRRGQEARLRCSPMKGHSHVYWYRQLPEEGLKFMVYLQKENIIDESGMPKERFSAEFPKEGPSILRIQQVVRGDSAAYFCASSPLPVETQYFGPGTRLLVL.

The CDR3: CATSDPSGTANTGELFF. CDR3 coding DNA: TGTGCCACCAGTGACCCCTCCGGGACAGCGAACACCGGGGAGCTGTTTTTT. This rearrangement joins TRBV24-1 to TRBJ2-2; 7 bases match TRBD1. Germline V gives CDR1 KGHDR, CDR2 SFDVKD. The trim removed 4 bases at V and 0 bases at J, leaving 7 bases unmatched. The CDR3 spans 17 residues.

The CDR3 DNA follows: TGTGCCAGCAGCGTATCAGGGGCAGGTTCACCCCTCCACTTT. As protein: CASSVSGAGSPLHF. The chain combines TRBV9 with TRBJ1-6; D perhaps matches TRBD1 (6 bases). V shed 1 base and J shed 9 bases, with 11 bases lying between them. Germline V lookup: CDR1 SGDLS, CDR2 YYNGEE. This CDR3 region has 14 residues.